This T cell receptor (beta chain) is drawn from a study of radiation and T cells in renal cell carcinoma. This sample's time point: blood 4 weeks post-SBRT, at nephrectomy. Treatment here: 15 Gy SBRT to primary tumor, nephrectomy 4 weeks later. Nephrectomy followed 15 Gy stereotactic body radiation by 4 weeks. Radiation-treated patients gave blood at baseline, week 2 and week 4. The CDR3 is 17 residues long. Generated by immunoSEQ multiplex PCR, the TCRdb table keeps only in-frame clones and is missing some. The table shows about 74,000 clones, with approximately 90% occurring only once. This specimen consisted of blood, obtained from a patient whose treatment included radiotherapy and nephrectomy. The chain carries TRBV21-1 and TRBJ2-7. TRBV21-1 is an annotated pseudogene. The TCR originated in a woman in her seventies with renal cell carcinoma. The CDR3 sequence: CASNHLPEGKQSYEQYF. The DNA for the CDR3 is TGTGCCAGCAACCACCTCCCGGAAGGTAAACAATCCTACGAGCAGTACTTC.